What follows are 13 T cell receptor beta chains derived from one specimen sequenced in a study of T cells expressing NK-cell markers. With the 5' RACE reads reprocessed, TCRdb shows one record per CDR3 protein and no DNA. The sample's table shows a few hundred thousand distinct CDR3 sequences. The sample was blood T cells: a sorted CD56 or NKG2C T cell subset, CD4+ or CD8+ T cells, or bulk PBMC T cells (not recorded which). These receptors all stem from a woman between 50 and 59 years old in good health.

The chain is built from TRBV11-2 and TRBJ2-1; TCRdb reports TRBD1, a call that lacks DNA to check it against. CDR3 length: 16 amino acids. Germline loops: CDR1 SGHAT, CDR2 FQNNGV. The CDR3: CASSRLRAGAYNEQFF.

The V and J genes are TRBV6-5 and TRBJ2-7; checking the TCRdb D call of TRBD1 is not possible without DNA. In germline, CDR1 is MNHEY, CDR2 SVGAGI. This CDR3 is 11 amino acids long. This chain's CDR3 is CATRDTYEQYF.

The V call is TRBV7-9, the J call TRBJ2-7. CDR1 is SEHNR and CDR2 is FQNEAQ in the germline V gene (reference sequence). CDR3 length: 13 amino acids. The CDR3 is CASSLKADYEQYF.

The chain combines TRBV12-3 or TRBV12-4 with TRBJ2-1; with no DNA, the TCRdb D assignment of TRBD2 cannot be verified. This CDR3 is 20 amino acids long. CDR3 protein: CASSLAGGLPSLSSYNEQFF.

This chain joins TRBV29-1 and TRBJ2-1; the D call of TRBD1 rests on TCRdb alone, since no DNA is present to check it. Germline V CDR1 and CDR2: SQVTM, ANQGSEA. This CDR3 region has 14 residues. The CDR3 region is CSVDKTGIFNEQFF.

J is TRBJ2-2 and V is TRBV30. Germline CDR1 reads GTSNPN; CDR2 reads SVGIG (reference sequence). The CDR3 consists of 14 residues. CDR3 protein: CAWSLRREAGELFF.

The CDR3 sequence: CASSRDGAFNEKLFF. The chain recombines TRBV3-1 with TRBJ1-4. The CDR3 consists of 15 residues. Germline lookup yields CDR1 LGHDT and CDR2 YNNKEL (reference sequence).

The J gene is TRBJ2-7, the V gene TRBV15. Germline V gene lookup returns CDR1 LNHNV and CDR2 YYDKDF (reference sequence). The CDR3 runs 13 residues. This chain's CDR3 is CATSRELSSEQYF.

The genes are TRBV5-1 and TRBJ2-7; checking the TCRdb D call of TRBD2 is not possible without DNA. The germline CDR1 and CDR2 sequences are SGHRS and YFSETQ. This CDR3 is built from 14 residues. The CDR3 is CASSRTSSPYEQYF.

The chain recombines TRBV9 with TRBJ2-1; the D call from TCRdb, TRBD1, cannot be confirmed without DNA. Looked up from germline, CDR1 is SGDLS and CDR2 is YYNGEE. The CDR3 contains 14 residues. The CDR3 here is CASSARQAVNEQFF.

The chain recombines TRBV27 with TRBJ2-1; TCRdb gives TRBD2 as the D gene, but with no DNA this cannot be confirmed. Germline assignment: CDR1 MNHEY and CDR2 SMNVEV (reference sequence). The CDR3 contains 18 residues. CDR3 amino acids: CASSLRTSGRWGNSEQFF.

The rearrangement links TRBV12-5 to TRBJ2-3; lacking DNA, the TRBD2 call made by TCRdb goes unchecked. The CDR3 runs to 15 residues. The germline V gene has CDR1 LGHNT and CDR2 FRNRAP. CDR3 in amino acids: CASGLVRSGKLTQYF.

The rearrangement uses TRBV18 and TRBJ2-1; no DNA is available, so the TRBD1 call from TCRdb remains unchecked. Germline V CDR1 and CDR2: KGHSH, LQKENI. The CDR3 has 12 amino acids. The CDR3: CASSPDPLKQFF.